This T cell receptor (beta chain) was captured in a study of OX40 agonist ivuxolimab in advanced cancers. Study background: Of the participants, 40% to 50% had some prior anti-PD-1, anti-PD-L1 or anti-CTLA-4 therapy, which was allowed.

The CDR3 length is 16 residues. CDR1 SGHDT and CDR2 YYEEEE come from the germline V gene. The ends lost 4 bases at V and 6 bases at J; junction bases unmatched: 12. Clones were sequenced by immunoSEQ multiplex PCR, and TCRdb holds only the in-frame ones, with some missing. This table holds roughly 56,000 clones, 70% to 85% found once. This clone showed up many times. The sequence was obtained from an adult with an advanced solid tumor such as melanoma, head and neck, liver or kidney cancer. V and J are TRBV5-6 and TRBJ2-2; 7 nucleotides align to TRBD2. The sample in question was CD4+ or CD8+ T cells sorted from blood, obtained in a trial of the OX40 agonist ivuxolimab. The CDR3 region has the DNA TGTGCCAGCAGCCCCCTTAAGGGAGGGAAGGCCGGGGAGCTGTTTTTT. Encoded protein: CASSPLKGGKAGELFF.